A single sample is the source of the 16 T cell receptor beta chains below, sequenced in a study of CD8+ T cells in alopecia areata. cDNA serving as the sequencing template came from extracted, reverse transcribed RNA. Profiling relied on immunoSEQ multiplex PCR, and the TCRdb table lists in-frame clones only, not all of them. Of roughly 130,000 clones listed, 45% to 65% are singletons. The specimen was CD4+ T cells sorted from blood, collected at week 0. All receptors derive from a human donor with alopecia areata.

The chain recombines TRBV5-1 with TRBJ2-3, with 12 bases that match TRBD2. V trimming: 4 bases; J trimming: 1 base; junction bases outside the gene matches: 4. The germline CDR1 and CDR2 sequences are SGHRS and YFSETQ. The CDR3 length is 16 residues. CDR3 in amino acids: CASSQTSGGRTDTQYF. CDR3 DNA sequence: TGCGCCAGCAGCCAAACTAGCGGGGGGCGCACAGATACGCAGTATTTT.

The chain recombines TRBV10-3 with TRBJ2-3, with TRBD2 identical over 7 bases. From germline, CDR1 is ENHRY and CDR2 SYGVKD. This CDR3 is 14 amino acids long. Trimming cost V 8 bases and J 3 bases; bases outside gene matches: 8. Here the CDR3 reads CAIQRGGETDTQYF. As DNA, the CDR3 is TGTGCCATCCAACGTGGGGGGGAAACAGATACGCAGTATTTT.

This chain joins TRBV4-1 and TRBJ2-2; D is perhaps TRBD2 (5 bases). Germline V gives CDR1 MGHRA, CDR2 YSYEKL. V gave up 0 bases and J gave up 4 bases, with 12 bases separating them. This CDR3 has 16 residues. In DNA form, the CDR3 reads TGCGCCAGCAGCCAAGAAACTAGACTGATCACCGGGGAGCTGTTTTTT. Encoded protein: CASSQETRLITGELFF.

The chain uses TRBV30 and TRBJ1-4; D ambiguous. The CDR3 runs 12 residues. The V and J ends lost 2 bases and 7 bases respectively, with 8 bases between them. Per germline, CDR1 GTSNPN and CDR2 SVGIG (reference sequence). The CDR3 protein is CAWSLAGEKLFF. CDR3 nucleotide sequence: TGTGCCTGGAGTTTGGCGGGTGAAAAACTGTTTTTT.

This clone has only a few counts. V gene TRBV5-1 combines with J gene TRBJ2-7; 8 bases are shared with TRBD2. Losses at the gene ends were 0 bases for V and 2 bases for J; bases not matched to a gene: 7. Germline CDR1 is SGHRS and CDR2 is YFSETQ. This CDR3 comprises 16 residues. The CDR3 nucleotides read TGCGCCAGCAGCTTGGAAGCGGGGGAGAACGCCTACGAGCAGTACTTC. Translation gives CASSLEAGENAYEQYF.

The chain joins TRBV30 to TRBJ2-7, with 7 bases identical to TRBD2. Germline V gene lookup returns CDR1 GTSNPN and CDR2 SVGIG (reference sequence). Trimming removed 2 bases from V and 1 base from J; junction bases left unmatched: 8. CDR3 length: 15 amino acids. The CDR3 loop reads CAWSQGPSGSYEQYF. The CDR3, as DNA: TGTGCCTGGAGTCAGGGTCCTAGCGGTTCCTACGAGCAGTACTTC. Based on the CDR3 plus reference TRBV30 and TRBJ2-7, the full variable domain is SQTIHQWPATLVQPVGSPLSLECTVEGTSNPNLYWYRQAAGRGLQLLFYSVGIGQISSEVPQNLSASRPQDRQFILSSKKLLLSDSGFYLCAWSQGPSGSYEQYFGPGTRLTVT.

This sequence joins TRBV7-3 and TRBJ2-5, with 11 nucleotides matching TRBD2. The CDR3 is 15 amino acids. Germline CDR1 is SGHTA and CDR2 is FQGTGA. V lost 5 bases, J lost 4 bases, and 6 bases stayed unmatched. The DNA for the CDR3 is TGTGCCAGCAGCAAAACTAGCGGGAGCGGAGAGACCCAGTACTTC. Translation gives CASSKTSGSGETQYF.

The gene calls are TRBV15 and TRBJ1-2, with D possibly TRBD1 on 5 matching bases. V was shortened by 0 bases and J by 6 bases, with 8 bases between the two germline ends. Germline V gene data show CDR1 as LNHNV and CDR2 as YYDKDF (reference sequence). The CDR3 has 13 amino acids. The CDR3 protein is CATSRDGTDGYTF. The CDR3 nucleotides are TGTGCCACCAGCAGAGATGGGACGGATGGCTACACCTTC.

V gene TRBV5-8 combines with J gene TRBJ2-4; D gene ambiguous. Germline V gene data show CDR1 as SGHTS and CDR2 as YDEGEE. This CDR3 has 13 residues. V dropped 6 bases and J dropped 5 bases, with 12 bases sitting between them. For the CDR3, the DNA is TGTGCCAGCACCCCCCGAGGACAAAACATTCAGTACTTC. It codes for CASTPRGQNIQYF.

V and J are TRBV29-1 and TRBJ2-7; D is uncertain. Germline values: CDR1 SQVTM, CDR2 ANQGSEA. The CDR3 covers 12 residues. V lost 4 bases and J lost 6, with 13 bases in between. CDR3 bases: TGCAGCGTTGCTCGCGAGTTGGGCGAGCAGTACTTC. This codes for CSVARELGEQYF.

A few counts support this clone. The chain employs TRBV5-1 and TRBJ2-5, with D perhaps TRBD2 (5 bases). Trimming took off 0 bases at V and 5 bases at J, with 11 bases between the two ends. The germline V gene has CDR1 SGHRS and CDR2 YFSETQ. This CDR3 comprises 14 residues. CDR3 nucleotide sequence: TGCGCCAGCAGCTTGGTCGGGATTGAGGAGACCCAGTACTTC. This encodes CASSLVGIEETQYF.

This clone has more than one count but fewer than ten. The rearrangement joins TRBV7-6 to TRBJ2-1; 9 positions agree with TRBD1. After removal of 6 bases from V and 2 bases from J, the junction contained 5 bases not matched to a gene. From germline, CDR1 is SGHVS and CDR2 FNYEAQ. The CDR3 has 15 residues. Here the CDR3 DNA reads TGTGCCAGCAGACCGGGGACAGGGCCCTACAATGAGCAGTTCTTC. Translation: CASRPGTGPYNEQFF.

The chain couples TRBV30 to TRBJ2-3, with 13 bases identical to TRBD2. Trimming cost V 3 bases and J 8 bases; bases outside gene matches: 8. The CDR3 covers 15 residues. The germline gives CDR1 GTSNPN, CDR2 SVGIG (reference sequence). The CDR3 spells CAWSRRTSGSVTQYF. The CDR3 DNA follows: TGTGCCTGGAGCCGTCGGACTAGCGGGAGTGTTACGCAGTATTTT. Complete variable domain (other parts from reference TRBV30 and TRBJ2-3): SQTIHQWPATLVQPVGSPLSLECTVEGTSNPNLYWYRQAAGRGLQLLFYSVGIGQISSEVPQNLSASRPQDRQFILSSKKLLLSDSGFYLCAWSRRTSGSVTQYFGPGTRLTVL.

This chain connects TRBV27 to TRBJ2-3; TRBD2 might be the D (6 bases). Trimming removed 8 bases from V and 7 bases from J, with 16 bases in between. Germline values: CDR1 MNHEY, CDR2 SMNVEV (reference sequence). This CDR3 spans 13 amino acids. CDR3 sequence reads: CASARTGRNTQYF. CDR3 nucleotide sequence: TGTGCCAGCGCTAGGACCGGGAGAAATACGCAGTATTTT.

This clone was observed a single time. J is TRBJ2-3 and V is TRBV19; no firm D call. V was trimmed by 3 bases and J by 2 bases, leaving 6 bases between them. This CDR3 comprises 13 residues. Germline V lookup: CDR1 LNHDA, CDR2 SQIVND (reference sequence). The CDR3 reads CASSIPPTDTQYF. The DNA for the CDR3 is TGTGCCAGTAGTATCCCACCCACAGATACGCAGTATTTT.

This chain connects TRBV18 to TRBJ2-1; D may be TRBD2 (5 bases). Trimming shortened V by 2 bases and J by 4 bases, and 12 bases separated the two germline ends. This CDR3 is 15 amino acids long. CDR1 is KGHSH, CDR2 LQKENI, per germline. CDR3 DNA: TGTGCCAGCTCACCAAAGCGGAGCTATTACAATGAGCAGTTCTTC. Residues: CASSPKRSYYNEQFF.